A single sample is the source of the 18 T cell receptor beta chains below, sequenced in a study of monozygotic twins with cystic fibrosis. TCRdb's copy holds only in-frame clones and misses some; the assay was immunoSEQ multiplex PCR. The sample yields roughly 29,000 clones, around four fifths seen once. Sequenced: blood. Receptors originate from a girl aged 2 to 9 with cystic fibrosis.

The V and J genes are TRBV6-5 and TRBJ1-1; D is perhaps TRBD1 (5 bases). The CDR3 runs 14 residues. Germline CDR1 is MNHEY and CDR2 is SVGAGI. V lost 2 bases and J 6 bases, leaving 13 bases between the germline ends. Here the CDR3 reads CASSYLRVGSEAFF. The CDR3 region has the DNA TGTGCCAGCAGTTACCTCAGGGTCGGCTCTGAAGCTTTCTTT.

The chain combines TRBV5-1 with TRBJ2-1; a possible D gene is TRBD2 (5 bases). This CDR3 has 15 residues. Germline loops: CDR1 SGHRS, CDR2 YFSETQ. Between the trimmed V and J ends, which lost 4 bases and 4 bases, there was a span of 15 bases. In DNA form, the CDR3 reads TGCGCCAGCAGCCCGGCTAGGGAGCTATACAATGAGCAGTTCTTC. It translates to CASSPARELYNEQFF.

The chain employs TRBV7-9 and TRBJ2-5; the match to TRBD1 covers 9 bases. The J call is uncertain, as TRBJ2-7 better fits the DNA end. CDR3 size: 12 residues. From germline, CDR1 is SEHNR and CDR2 FQNEAQ (reference sequence). CDR3 bases: TGTGCCAGCAGCCAGACAGGGGGCGAGCAGTACTTC. The encoded protein is CASSQTGGEQYF.

This chain connects TRBV7-2 to TRBJ1-1; the D is unclear. The CDR3 sequence is 17 residues long. Germline CDR1 and CDR2: SGHTA and FQGNSA. V lost 2 bases, J lost 6 bases, and 22 bases lay in between. For the CDR3, the DNA is TGTGCCAGCAGCTTAAGTGGCTGGGCTGCTCTTGTTTCTGAAGCTTTCTTT. It codes for CASSLSGWAALVSEAFF.

This chain connects TRBV7-2 to TRBJ1-5; D is perhaps TRBD1 (5 bases). This CDR3 has 16 residues. V shed 8 bases and J shed 1 base, with 18 bases lying between them. Germline V lookup: CDR1 SGHTA, CDR2 FQGNSA. The CDR3 sequence is CASQRAGYRSNQPQHF. The CDR3 DNA reads as TGTGCCAGCCAAAGGGCAGGGTATCGGAGCAATCAGCCCCAGCATTTT.

This chain joins TRBV5-4 and TRBJ1-2, with TRBD1 as a possible D gene (5 bases). Trimming removed 4 bases from V and 0 bases from J, with 10 bases in between. CDR1 and CDR2 (germline): SGHNT, YYREEE (reference sequence). The CDR3 contains 14 residues. Here the CDR3 reads CASSRDGANYGYTF. DNA of the CDR3: TGTGCCAGCAGCCGGGACGGAGCTAACTATGGCTACACCTTC.

The J gene is TRBJ1-5, the V gene TRBV7-2; possible D gene TRBD1, 6 bases. V was cut by 1 base and J by 4 bases, with 11 bases left in between. This CDR3 has 15 residues. Germline CDR1 is SGHTA and CDR2 is FQGNSA. The DNA for the CDR3 is TGTGCCAGCAGCTTAGGGACGCAGGGGAATCAGCCCCAGCATTTT. Translated: CASSLGTQGNQPQHF.

CDR3 bases: TGCAGTGCTAGTACGGCGGTCGAGCAGTACTTC. Amino acid sequence: CSASTAVEQYF. The chain joins TRBV20-1 to TRBJ2-7; D call uncertain. In germline, CDR1 is DFQATT, CDR2 SNEGSKA (reference sequence). This CDR3 is built from 11 residues. The V and J ends lost 3 bases and 6 bases respectively, with 9 bases between them.

This rearrangement joins TRBV12-5 to TRBJ1-5; D might be TRBD1 (5 bases). The V gene's germline CDR1 is LGHNT and CDR2 FRNRAP. Trimming left V 6 bases short and J 2 bases short, with 14 bases between. This CDR3 comprises 15 residues. CDR3 in amino acids: CASGKNEGGNQPQHF. CDR3 coding DNA: TGTGCTAGTGGGAAAAACGAAGGGGGCAATCAGCCCCAGCATTTT.

The CDR3 DNA follows: TGTGCCAGCAGTGAAGTGACGGACACTGAAGCTTTCTTT. Encoded protein: CASSEVTDTEAFF. V and J are TRBV6-1 and TRBJ1-1; D is uncertain. From germline, CDR1 is MNHNS and CDR2 SASEGT. The V end was cut by 1 base, the J end by 3 bases, with 6 bases between. The CDR3 length is 13 residues.

The chain employs TRBV11-2 and TRBJ1-4; no firm D call. The germline CDR1 and CDR2 sequences are SGHAT and FQNNGV. There are 12 residues in the CDR3. V was trimmed by 4 bases and J by 15 bases, leaving 15 bases between them. In DNA form, the CDR3 reads TGTGCCAGCAGCTCACCGCCCCGACCTGTGTTTTTT. Translated, it gives CASSSPPRPVFF.

This clone occurred once. Here the CDR3 DNA reads TGTGCCAGCAGGTCACCGGGACAGGGTTTCGACGAGCAGTACTTC. This encodes CASRSPGQGFDEQYF. The rearrangement uses TRBV5-4 and TRBJ2-7; TRBD1 agrees at 9 bases. Germline CDR1 reads SGHNT; CDR2 reads YYREEE (reference sequence). The CDR3 totals 15 residues. V was clipped by 5 bases and J by 5 bases; unmatched bases: 11.

This rearrangement joins TRBV7-9 to TRBJ2-7; D is unresolved. Per the germline V gene, CDR1 is SEHNR and CDR2 is FQNEAQ (reference sequence). Between the trimmed V and J ends, which lost 5 bases and 2 bases, there was a span of 25 bases. The CDR3 has 18 residues. Written as DNA, the CDR3 is TGTGCCAGCAGCCATTCATCCGATTTGGTTGATAAAGCCTACGAGCAGTACTTC. It translates to CASSHSSDLVDKAYEQYF.

The chain is built from TRBV5-1 and TRBJ2-7; the D call may be TRBD1 or TRBD2 (5 bases each). The CDR3 extends over 15 amino acids. V gave up 4 bases and J gave up 0 bases, with 14 bases separating them. Per the germline V gene, CDR1 is SGHRS and CDR2 is YFSETQ. The CDR3 loop reads CASSPIGASSYEQYF. Written as DNA, the CDR3 is TGCGCCAGCAGCCCAATCGGGGCTAGCTCCTACGAGCAGTACTTC.

The chain recombines TRBV13 with TRBJ2-7; a weak D match, TRBD2 (6 bases). The germline V and J ends were trimmed by 1 base and 2 bases, with 27 bases remaining between them. This CDR3 is built from 20 residues. The germline gives CDR1 PRHDT, CDR2 FYEKMQ (reference sequence). The CDR3 protein is CASSLVFGGGIRDDTYEQYF. The DNA of the CDR3 is TGTGCCAGCAGCTTAGTCTTCGGGGGTGGTATCCGGGATGACACCTACGAGCAGTACTTC.

The chain joins TRBV6-1 to TRBJ2-5; D is possibly TRBD2 (6 bases). This CDR3 comprises 13 residues. V lost 7 bases to trimming and J lost 3 bases, with 12 bases between them. CDR1 MNHNS and CDR2 SASEGT come from the germline V gene. In nucleotides, the CDR3 is TGTGCCAGCACGTACGGGAGCGAAGAGACCCAGTACTTC. Its translation: CASTYGSEETQYF.

The chain combines TRBV2 with TRBJ1-2; D unresolved. Germline assignment: CDR1 SNHLY and CDR2 FYNNEI. The CDR3 runs to 11 residues. V was trimmed by 8 bases and J by 3 bases, leaving 7 bases between them. The CDR3 protein is CASGMDYGYTF. In DNA form, the CDR3 reads TGTGCCAGCGGAATGGACTATGGCTACACCTTC.

This sequence joins TRBV28 and TRBJ1-1; D not resolved. The germline V and J ends were trimmed by 2 bases and 1 base, with 5 bases remaining between them. This CDR3 region has 13 residues. Germline V CDR1 and CDR2: MDHEN, SYDVKM. The CDR3 DNA sequence: TGTGCCAGCAGTTTAGGGAGGAACACTGAAGCTTTCTTT. It is translated as CASSLGRNTEAFF.